The rows below give T cell receptor beta chains drawn from one sample of a study of response to subunit inactivated influenza vaccine. TCRdb fed the RT-PCR reads into MiXCR, producing one record per CDR3 protein. This sample carries about 240,000 distinct CDR3 sequences, 12% of them seen once, and the ten largest clones take 7.8%. Sequences were derived from non-naive T cells sorted from PBMCs, sampled 14 days before vaccination. These receptors all come from a middle-aged man who received an inactivated influenza vaccine. Each CDR3 is given with its conserved first and last residue. Clone size is not always given. Where it is, it says once, few, many or a class for expanded clones.

abundance: NA
j_gene: TRBJ1-3
len: 15
v_gene: TRBV4-2
CDR3aa: CASSQEPTSGNTIYF

abundance: few
j_gene: TRBJ1-6
len: 13
v_gene: TRBV6-1
CDR3aa: CASSETLTSPLHF

abundance: NA
j_gene: TRBJ2-3
len: 15
v_gene: TRBV3-1
CDR3aa: CASSQDDSFTDTQYF

abundance: few
j_gene: TRBJ1-5
len: 13
v_gene: TRBV11-2
CDR3aa: CASSQSKNQPQHF

abundance: many
j_gene: TRBJ2-7
len: 15
v_gene: TRBV20-1
CDR3aa: CSARVPGQRTYEQYF

abundance: few
j_gene: TRBJ1-2
len: 13
v_gene: TRBV20-1
CDR3aa: CSARGAGTYGYTF

abundance: many
j_gene: TRBJ2-7
len: 14
v_gene: TRBV6-1
CDR3aa: CASRGTESFYEQYF

abundance: many
j_gene: TRBJ1-2
len: 15
v_gene: TRBV20-1
CDR3aa: CSARDLGRPGGGYTF

abundance: few
j_gene: TRBJ1-1
len: 16
v_gene: TRBV6-1
CDR3aa: CASLPRMGAWNTEAFF

abundance: NA
j_gene: TRBJ2-3
len: 15
v_gene: TRBV28
CDR3aa: CASVSSSKFTDTQYF

abundance: NA
j_gene: TRBJ2-3
len: 15
v_gene: TRBV3-1
CDR3aa: CASSQAAGPRATQYF

abundance: NA
j_gene: TRBJ2-5
len: 16
v_gene: TRBV15
CDR3aa: CATSNRDRVVRETQYF

abundance: few
j_gene: TRBJ2-7
len: 13
v_gene: TRBV20-1
CDR3aa: CSARGPRSYEQYF

abundance: few
j_gene: TRBJ1-5
len: 14
v_gene: TRBV6-1
CDR3aa: CASSETGSYQPQHF

abundance: few
j_gene: TRBJ2-3
len: 16
v_gene: TRBV15
CDR3aa: CATSRLSGGSTDTQYF

abundance: many
j_gene: TRBJ2-2
len: 15
v_gene: TRBV7-2
CDR3aa: CASSGTSGNGGELFF

abundance: few
j_gene: TRBJ1-4
len: 15
v_gene: TRBV30
CDR3aa: CAWSGPTGGNEKLFF

abundance: NA
j_gene: TRBJ2-3
len: 18
v_gene: TRBV4-2
CDR3aa: CASSQDRLAGTSTDTQYF

abundance: NA
j_gene: TRBJ1-1
len: 13
v_gene: TRBV7-9
CDR3aa: CASSLGWDTEAFF

abundance: few
j_gene: TRBJ1-1
len: 14
v_gene: TRBV5-5
CDR3aa: CASSHGTGNTEAFF